Listed here are 20 T cell receptor beta chains from one sample, sequenced in a study of neurological immune-mediated disorders. TCRdb independently ran MiXCR on the 5' RACE reads; one entry per CDR3 protein. The top ten clones hold 4.5% of a sample with some 49,000 distinct CDR3 sequences, about 12% of them seen once. Time point of the sample: longitudinal time-point 2. The sequenced sample was PBMCs. The receptors stem from a male donor with HTLV-1-associated myelopathy (HAM/TSP).

The table lists this clonotype with a few counts. The chain recombines TRBV6-5 with TRBJ2-5; 8 positions match TRBD2. Germline CDR1 reads MNHEY; CDR2 reads SVGAGI. The CDR3 length is 17 residues. With V trimmed by 4 bases and J by 2 bases, 12 bases remained unmatched. Here the CDR3 reads CASSFRPWTSRQETQYF. DNA for the CDR3: TGTGCCAGCAGTTTTCGTCCGTGGACTAGCAGACAAGAGACCCAGTACTTC.

This clonotype was recorded many times. The CDR3 DNA sequence: TGTGCCAGCAGCTTACTGGGACAGAGCTCCTACAATGAGCAGTTCTTC. It codes for CASSLLGQSSYNEQFF. V is TRBV7-8 and J is TRBJ2-1; 7 nucleotides align to TRBD1. Germline V gene data show CDR1 as SGHVS and CDR2 as FQNEAQ. CDR3 length equals 16 residues. J gave up 0 bases and V 2 bases, and 4 bases lay outside the gene matches. Drawing the rest from reference TRBV7-8 and TRBJ2-1, the complete variable domain is GAGVSQSPRYKVAKRGQDVALRCDPISGHVSLFWYQQALGQGPEFLTYFQNEAQLDKSGLPSDRFFAERPEGSVSTLKIQRTQQEDSAVYLCASSLLGQSSYNEQFFGPGTRLTVL.

This clonotype has ten or more counts. The chain employs TRBV12-3 or TRBV12-4 and TRBJ2-3, with 16 bases lining up with TRBD2. The CDR3 contains 18 residues. The junction had 9 bases not matched to a gene; V was cut back by 6 bases and J by 3 bases. The CDR3 coding sequence is TGTGCCAGCAGCCGGGGCGGGACTAGCGGGGGGGGAACAGATACGCAGTATTTT. Its translation: CASSRGGTSGGGTDTQYF.

The sample holds many counts of this clonotype. This rearrangement joins TRBV6-5 to TRBJ2-3; D is ambiguous. CDR1 and CDR2 (germline): MNHEY, SVGAGI. V was clipped by 8 bases and J by 1 base, with 10 bases between them. The CDR3 has 13 amino acids. CDR3 in DNA: TGTGCCAGCGGATTATGGGGCACAGATACGCAGTATTTT. Protein: CASGLWGTDTQYF.

The sample holds many counts of this clonotype. V is TRBV5-1 and J is TRBJ2-2; a weak D match, TRBD1 (5 bases). Germline assignment: CDR1 SGHRS and CDR2 YFSETQ. The V end lost 6 bases, the J end lost 4 bases, and 7 bases lay between the germline ends. The CDR3 length is 12 residues. CDR3 nucleotides: TGCGCCAGCAAAGGGGCCACCGGGGAGCTGTTTTTT. Translating it yields CASKGATGELFF. The variable domain in full, with the rest retrieved from reference TRBV5-1 and TRBJ2-2, is KAGVTQTPRYLIKTRGQQVTLSCSPISGHRSVSWYQQTPGQGLQFLFEYFSETQRNKGNFPGRFSGRQFSNSRSEMNVSTLELGDSALYLCASKGATGELFFGEGSRLTVL.

This clonotype was counted at least ten times. The V gene is TRBV5-1, the J gene TRBJ2-6; perhaps TRBD1 as D (6 bases). The germline gives CDR1 SGHRS, CDR2 YFSETQ. V lost 4 bases and J lost 0, with 11 bases in between. This CDR3 comprises 16 residues. Here the CDR3 reads CASSGGQTSGANVLTF. The CDR3 coding sequence is TGCGCCAGCAGCGGAGGACAGACCTCTGGGGCCAACGTCCTGACTTTC.

This clonotype showed up many times. The chain employs TRBV20-1 and TRBJ2-3; D gene uncertain. V lost 5 bases to trimming and J lost 1 base, with 16 bases between them. The length of the CDR3 is 15 residues. The germline gives CDR1 DFQATT, CDR2 SNEGSKA (reference sequence). This CDR3 is CSAGPSVVGTDTQYF. In nucleotides, the CDR3 is TGCAGTGCTGGCCCCTCCGTGGTGGGCACAGATACGCAGTATTTT.

This clonotype was detected ten times or more. The chain is built from TRBV6-5 and TRBJ1-5; D unclear. From germline, CDR1 is MNHEY and CDR2 SVGAGI. Trimming cost V 8 bases and J 4 bases, with 15 bases left between them. This CDR3 is 14 amino acids long. The CDR3 DNA is TGTGCCAGCCAAGACAAAAATCCTAATCAGCCCCAGCATTTT. Encoded protein: CASQDKNPNQPQHF.

V is TRBV6-2 or TRBV6-3 and J is TRBJ1-1; D is perhaps TRBD1 (5 bases). The germline V gene encodes CDR1 MNHEY and CDR2 SVGEGT. The V end lost 7 bases, the J end lost 1 base, and 19 bases lay between the germline ends. The CDR3 is made up of 16 amino acids. CDR3 residues: CASTPSFGTGNTEAFF. The CDR3 nucleotides are TGTGCCAGCACCCCATCGTTCGGGACGGGGAACACTGAAGCTTTCTTT.

This clonotype was counted ten times or more. The V call is TRBV30, the J call TRBJ2-5, with 16 bases aligning to TRBD2. Per germline, CDR1 GTSNPN and CDR2 SVGIG (reference sequence). The CDR3 extends over 16 amino acids. V shed 4 bases and J 7 bases; nucleotides not matched to a gene: 9. The CDR3: CAWTAGLAGGIRTQYF. DNA for the CDR3: TGTGCCTGGACCGCGGGACTAGCGGGGGGGATTCGGACCCAGTACTTC.

This clonotype came up many times. The CDR3 reads CAISESRGAGNTIYF. The CDR3 DNA sequence: TGTGCCATCAGTGAGTCGAGGGGTGCTGGAAACACCATATATTTT. The chain carries TRBV10-3 and TRBJ1-3; D is possibly TRBD1 (5 bases). The CDR3 consists of 15 residues. V lost 0 bases and J 2 bases, leaving 8 bases between the germline ends. Germline V gene lookup returns CDR1 ENHRY and CDR2 SYGVKD.

This clonotype has a count of ten or more. V usage is TRBV20-1 and J usage is TRBJ1-5; D unclear. Germline V CDR1 and CDR2: DFQATT, SNEGSKA (reference sequence). V lost 1 base, J lost 9 bases, and 10 bases lay in between. This CDR3 contains 12 residues. In nucleotides, the CDR3 is TGCAGTGCTAGAGCCCCTGATGGGCCCCAGCATTTT. This translates into CSARAPDGPQHF.

This clonotype was recorded at least ten times. This rearrangement joins TRBV5-1 to TRBJ1-2, with a tentative D call TRBD1 (5 bases). CDR3 length: 14 residues. The germline V and J ends were trimmed by 4 bases and 2 bases, with 12 bases remaining between them. Germline CDR1 SGHRS, CDR2 YFSETQ. The CDR3 spells CASSPPDMNYGYTF. The CDR3 nucleotides read TGCGCCAGCAGCCCCCCGGACATGAACTATGGCTACACCTTC.

To note about this clonotype: This could be a read error, since a much larger clone is one nucleotide away. The rearrangement uses TRBV3-1 and TRBJ2-3; D might be TRBD1 or TRBD2, each matching 5 bases. Germline V gives CDR1 LGHDT, CDR2 YNNKEL (reference sequence). The length of the CDR3 is 15 residues. Trimming removed 3 bases at V and 2 bases at J, with 12 bases between. The CDR3: CASSQIGTPTDTQYF. For the CDR3, the DNA is TGTGCCAGCAGCCAGATCGGGACCCCCACAGATACGCAGTATTTT.

This clonotype was seen many times. The chain carries TRBV21-1 and TRBJ2-7. TRBV21-1 is a pseudogene locus. The CDR3 sequence is 15 residues long. CDR3 sequence: CASSDLSQDTYEQYF. CDR3 in DNA: TGTGCCAGCAGCGATTTATCACAGGACACCTACGAGCAGTACTTC.

This clonotype has a count of ten or more. This chain uses TRBV5-1 with TRBJ2-3, with D perhaps matching TRBD1 or TRBD2 (5 bases each). Trimming took 0 bases from V and 2 from J, leaving 16 bases between them. The CDR3 has 17 residues. CDR1 and CDR2 from the germline V gene are SGHRS and YFSETQ. The DNA of the CDR3 is TGCGCCAGCAGCTTGGAGGGTCCGGGGCCCCTCACAGATACGCAGTATTTT. Its protein is CASSLEGPGPLTDTQYF.

This clonotype was seen many times. The chain carries TRBV20-1 and TRBJ2-3; TRBD1 or TRBD2 may be the D gene (6 bases each). Germline V CDR1 and CDR2: DFQATT, SNEGSKA (reference sequence). Trimming took off 0 bases at V and 1 base at J, with 14 bases between the two ends. The CDR3 consists of 16 residues. DNA of the CDR3: TGCAGTGCTAGAGATCCGACGGGGGCACGCACAGATACGCAGTATTTT. Encoded protein: CSARDPTGARTDTQYF.

J is TRBJ2-5 and V is TRBV3-1, with D maybe TRBD2 (5 bases). The germline V gene has CDR1 LGHDT and CDR2 YNNKEL (reference sequence). The CDR3 sequence is 16 residues long. Trimming removed 4 bases from V and 7 bases from J, with 22 bases in between. CDR3 nucleotide sequence: TGTGCCAGCAGCCCATCCGAGGGCCGGTTGAAAGGGACCCAGTACTTC. Amino acids: CASSPSEGRLKGTQYF.

The chain employs TRBV21-1 and TRBJ2-7; the D call TRBD1 from the table was never checked on the DNA. TRBV21-1 is annotated as a pseudogene. The CDR3 has 16 amino acids. The CDR3 protein is CASSAGTGTGTYEQYF. The CDR3 DNA sequence: TGTGCCAGCAGCGCTGGGACCGGGACGGGTACCTACGAGCAGTACTTC.

The table lists this clonotype with many counts. The chain joins TRBV5-1 to TRBJ2-1; D assignment may be TRBD1 or TRBD2 (5 bases each). The CDR3 spans 15 residues. V lost 0 bases and J 5 bases, leaving 12 bases between the germline ends. The germline V gene encodes CDR1 SGHRS and CDR2 YFSETQ. The CDR3 DNA sequence: TGCGCCAGCAGCTTGGTATCGGGGCGGGACAATGAGCAGTTCTTC. This sequence encodes CASSLVSGRDNEQFF.